The T cell receptor (beta chain) under discussion was sequenced for a study of blood T cell repertoires in COVID-19. Using immunoSEQ multiplex PCR, the repertoire was profiled, and TCRdb retains in-frame clones only, with some absent. This table has 240,000 or so clones, about 80% appearing once. V lost 2 bases, J lost 2 bases, and 5 bases stayed unmatched. In germline, CDR1 is MNHNS, CDR2 SASEGT. The CDR3 extends over 15 amino acids. The chain uses TRBV6-1 and TRBJ1-2; 7 nucleotides agree with TRBD1. This clonotype was sampled from a woman of 80 years or more with acute or convalescent COVID-19. The source material was peripheral blood. Written as DNA, the CDR3 is TGTGCCAGCAGTGAAAGGACAGGAGGAAACTATGGCTACACCTTC. Protein product: CASSERTGGNYGYTF.